Below are 6 T cell receptor beta chains sequenced from a single sample in a study of T cells in Graves' hyperthyroidism and ophthalmopathy. RNA transcripts yielded amplified TCR beta CDR3 regions. The primer set for the first-round RT-PCR of the TCR CDR3 was HTBI. TCRdb called the multiplex PCR reads again in MiXCR, with one record for every CDR3 protein. This sample yields a few hundred thousand distinct CDR3 sequences, of which about 20% are seen a single time; about 49% belongs to the top ten. The sample taken for sequencing was blood. These receptors were obtained from a woman between 45 and 65 years old with Graves' hyperthyroidism.

This clonotype was counted only a few times. The J gene is TRBJ1-5, the V gene TRBV5-8; D is unresolved. Germline-derived CDR1 and CDR2 are SGHTS and YDEGEE. V lost 0 bases, J lost 6 bases, and 13 bases lay in between. There are 15 residues in the CDR3. This chain's CDR3 is CASSLGRRGIQPQHF. CDR3 in DNA: TGTGCCAGCAGCTTGGGTCGGCGGGGAATTCAGCCCCAGCATTTT.

The chain links TRBV9 to TRBJ2-1; the match to TRBD1 covers 8 bases. J lost 2 bases, V lost 0 bases, and 7 bases had no gene match. CDR3 length: 17 residues. From germline, CDR1 is SGDLS and CDR2 YYNGEE. CDR3 residues: CASSVGSTGGPYNEQFF. The CDR3 DNA follows: TGTGCCAGCAGCGTAGGGAGCACAGGGGGTCCCTACAATGAGCAGTTCTTC. The complete variable domain, with remaining parts taken from reference TRBV9 and TRBJ2-1, reads DSGVTQTPKHLITATGQRVTLRCSPRSGDLSVYWYQQSLDQGLQFLIQYYNGEERAKGNILERFSAQQFPDLHSELNLSSLELGDSALYFCASSVGSTGGPYNEQFFGPGTRLTVL.

At least ten counts were recorded for this clonotype. This sequence joins TRBV2 and TRBJ1-2, with a tentative D call TRBD1 (6 bases). The germline V and J ends were trimmed by 1 base and 4 bases, with 10 bases remaining between them. The CDR3 is 14 amino acids. Germline V gene sequence: CDR1 SNHLY, CDR2 FYNNEI. The CDR3 coding sequence is TGTGCCAGCAGTGAAGGAGGACAGACCTATGGCTACACCTTC. Translating gives CASSEGGQTYGYTF.

This clonotype has just a few counts. The genes are TRBV6-5 and TRBJ1-3; D not resolved. Germline V gene sequence: CDR1 MNHEY, CDR2 SVGAGI. V lost 0 bases and J lost 0, with 9 bases in between. The CDR3 has 16 residues. CDR3 nucleotide sequence: TGTGCCAGCAGTTACTCGGGTTCAGACTCTGGAAACACCATATATTTT. Translating it yields CASSYSGSDSGNTIYF.

There are a few counts of this clonotype. The chain combines TRBV3-1 with TRBJ2-5, with 13 bases identical to TRBD2. Losses at the gene ends were 3 bases for V and 3 bases for J; bases not matched to a gene: 4. The CDR3 is 16 amino acids. Germline CDR1 reads LGHDT; CDR2 reads YNNKEL (reference sequence). Here the CDR3 DNA reads TGTGCCAGCAGCCAGTCAGGGACTAGCGGGGAAGAGACCCAGTACTTC. Amino acids: CASSQSGTSGEETQYF.

The chain carries TRBV5-6 and TRBJ2-5, with 8 bases lining up with TRBD2. Germline values: CDR1 SGHDT, CDR2 YYEEEE. The CDR3 has 15 residues. V dropped 1 base and J dropped 5; count of bases not matched to a gene: 7. The CDR3 sequence is CASSLLREEMETQYF. The CDR3 DNA reads as TGTGCCAGCAGCTTGTTGCGGGAGGAAATGGAGACCCAGTACTTC. Supplemented by reference TRBV5-6 and TRBJ2-5, the full variable domain reads DAGVTQSPTHLIKTRGQQVTLRCSPKSGHDTVSWYQQALGQGPQFIFQYYEEEERQRGNFPDRFSGHQFPNYSSELNVNALLLGDSALYLCASSLLREEMETQYFGPGTRLLVL.